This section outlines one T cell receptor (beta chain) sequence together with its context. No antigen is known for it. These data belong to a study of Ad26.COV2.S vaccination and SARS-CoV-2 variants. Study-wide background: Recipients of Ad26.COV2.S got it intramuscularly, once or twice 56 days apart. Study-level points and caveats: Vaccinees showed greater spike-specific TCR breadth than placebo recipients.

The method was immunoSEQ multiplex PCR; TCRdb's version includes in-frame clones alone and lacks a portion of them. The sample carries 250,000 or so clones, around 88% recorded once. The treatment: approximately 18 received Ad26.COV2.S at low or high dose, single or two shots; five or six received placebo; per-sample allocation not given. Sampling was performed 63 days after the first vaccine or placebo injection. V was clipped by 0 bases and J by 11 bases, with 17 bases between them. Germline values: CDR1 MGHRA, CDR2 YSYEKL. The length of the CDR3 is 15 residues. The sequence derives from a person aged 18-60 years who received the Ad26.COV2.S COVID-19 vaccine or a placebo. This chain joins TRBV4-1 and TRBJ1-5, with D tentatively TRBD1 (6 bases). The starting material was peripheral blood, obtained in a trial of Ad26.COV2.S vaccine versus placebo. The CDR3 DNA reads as TGCGCCAGCAGCCAAGAGTCGCAGGTGGCAGGGGCCCAGCATTTT. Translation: CASSQESQVAGAQHF.